This T cell receptor beta chain emerged from a study of T cell responses to AZD1222 COVID-19 vaccine (dated by TCRdb to the early 2020s). Broadly, across the study: Because spike-specific TCR depth and breadth did not differ between the two schedules, AZD1222 recipients who got a second dose at roughly 4 weeks were pooled with those who got a second dose at roughly 12 weeks. TCR sequencing was performed for roughly 250 trial participants, of whom 200 to 220 were given two doses of AZD1222 and approximately 25 were given two doses of MenACWY control vaccine. Enrollment into the trials was organized by age into subgroups of 18-55, 56-69 and 70-plus years, and those subgroups contained approximately 160, 26 and 62 TCR-sequenced participants, respectively. Study-wide conclusions, independent of this receptor: Reportedly, close to half of the unique spike-specific TCRs recognized epitopes lying outside the regions that are mutated in the B.1.351 and B.1.1.7 variants. Only a handful of AZD1222 recipients were SARS-CoV-2 seropositive at baseline, limiting conclusions about previously exposed vaccinees. Spike-specific TCR breadth and depth rose significantly after two AZD1222 doses compared with day 0 and with MenACWY recipients. Vaccine-associated CD4 TCRs spanned the whole spike protein, with dominant responses in regions 160-218 and 743-854. Because no samples from the day 14 peak response were available, repertoires could be characterized only after the peak T cell response. In the small 56-69-year group, the increase in depth fell short of significance, most likely because of low power. Participants were mostly white British and included more females than males, and it was suggested by the authors that clonal diversity may have been underestimated.

As for this clone: Its binding antigen is unknown. No per-base quality is available; no much larger clone lies one base away.

The CDR3 regions of human TCRbeta chains were analyzed by immunosequencing. The study's processing was this. TCRs in the repertoires were matched against a reference library of SARS-CoV-2-specific TCRs that had been generated with the MIRA antigen-specificity platform. Breadth was defined as the fraction of unique TCRs that were SARS-CoV-2-associated. Depth was defined as the fraction of total T cells that were SARS-CoV-2-associated. Using the MIRA data, each spike-specific TCR was mapped to the spike region that the TCR reacts to and placed in a CD4 or CD8 class. Log10-transformed breadth and depth values were compared by one-way ANOVA with Sidak's multiple comparisons tests. TCRdb took this table from immuneACCESS and kept in-frame rearrangements with V and J called. Such tables lack part of the clones; where checked against another copy, unresolved V genes explain under half of the gap, and the rest is unexplained. The V and J calls and clone size are taken from that table; D and trimming were inferred from the DNA. This sample gives some 60,000 clones in total; approximately 82% of them show up just once. 20% of the sample goes to the ten largest clones.

The CDR3 goes from the cysteine to the phenylalanine over 14 residues. This entry keeps only the CDR3 DNA: 42 bases, framed from base 1. At the junction V is shortened by 0 bases and J by 1 base, with 4 bases in between. From a lookup of the germline V gene, CDR1 and CDR2 are LGHNA and YSLEER. What the time point label conveys for this sample: baseline before first vaccination. Vaccinee samples came from UK trials COV001 and COV002, including a single-blind randomized controlled phase 2/3 trial of AZD1222 (ChAdOx1 nCoV-19) in healthy adults. For TCRbeta chain sequencing, PBMC samples were collected from trial participants at day 0 and at day 28 after the second dose.

Here the sequenced sample was peripheral blood, taken on day 0 of AZD1222 vaccination. This clonotype was sampled from an adult in good health. Recombination joined TRBV4-3 with TRBJ2-1; the D gene cannot be resolved reliably. The DNA reads as follows: TGCGCCAGCAGCCAAGATCTATCCTACAATGAGCAGTTCTTC. The resulting protein is CASSQDLSYNEQFF.